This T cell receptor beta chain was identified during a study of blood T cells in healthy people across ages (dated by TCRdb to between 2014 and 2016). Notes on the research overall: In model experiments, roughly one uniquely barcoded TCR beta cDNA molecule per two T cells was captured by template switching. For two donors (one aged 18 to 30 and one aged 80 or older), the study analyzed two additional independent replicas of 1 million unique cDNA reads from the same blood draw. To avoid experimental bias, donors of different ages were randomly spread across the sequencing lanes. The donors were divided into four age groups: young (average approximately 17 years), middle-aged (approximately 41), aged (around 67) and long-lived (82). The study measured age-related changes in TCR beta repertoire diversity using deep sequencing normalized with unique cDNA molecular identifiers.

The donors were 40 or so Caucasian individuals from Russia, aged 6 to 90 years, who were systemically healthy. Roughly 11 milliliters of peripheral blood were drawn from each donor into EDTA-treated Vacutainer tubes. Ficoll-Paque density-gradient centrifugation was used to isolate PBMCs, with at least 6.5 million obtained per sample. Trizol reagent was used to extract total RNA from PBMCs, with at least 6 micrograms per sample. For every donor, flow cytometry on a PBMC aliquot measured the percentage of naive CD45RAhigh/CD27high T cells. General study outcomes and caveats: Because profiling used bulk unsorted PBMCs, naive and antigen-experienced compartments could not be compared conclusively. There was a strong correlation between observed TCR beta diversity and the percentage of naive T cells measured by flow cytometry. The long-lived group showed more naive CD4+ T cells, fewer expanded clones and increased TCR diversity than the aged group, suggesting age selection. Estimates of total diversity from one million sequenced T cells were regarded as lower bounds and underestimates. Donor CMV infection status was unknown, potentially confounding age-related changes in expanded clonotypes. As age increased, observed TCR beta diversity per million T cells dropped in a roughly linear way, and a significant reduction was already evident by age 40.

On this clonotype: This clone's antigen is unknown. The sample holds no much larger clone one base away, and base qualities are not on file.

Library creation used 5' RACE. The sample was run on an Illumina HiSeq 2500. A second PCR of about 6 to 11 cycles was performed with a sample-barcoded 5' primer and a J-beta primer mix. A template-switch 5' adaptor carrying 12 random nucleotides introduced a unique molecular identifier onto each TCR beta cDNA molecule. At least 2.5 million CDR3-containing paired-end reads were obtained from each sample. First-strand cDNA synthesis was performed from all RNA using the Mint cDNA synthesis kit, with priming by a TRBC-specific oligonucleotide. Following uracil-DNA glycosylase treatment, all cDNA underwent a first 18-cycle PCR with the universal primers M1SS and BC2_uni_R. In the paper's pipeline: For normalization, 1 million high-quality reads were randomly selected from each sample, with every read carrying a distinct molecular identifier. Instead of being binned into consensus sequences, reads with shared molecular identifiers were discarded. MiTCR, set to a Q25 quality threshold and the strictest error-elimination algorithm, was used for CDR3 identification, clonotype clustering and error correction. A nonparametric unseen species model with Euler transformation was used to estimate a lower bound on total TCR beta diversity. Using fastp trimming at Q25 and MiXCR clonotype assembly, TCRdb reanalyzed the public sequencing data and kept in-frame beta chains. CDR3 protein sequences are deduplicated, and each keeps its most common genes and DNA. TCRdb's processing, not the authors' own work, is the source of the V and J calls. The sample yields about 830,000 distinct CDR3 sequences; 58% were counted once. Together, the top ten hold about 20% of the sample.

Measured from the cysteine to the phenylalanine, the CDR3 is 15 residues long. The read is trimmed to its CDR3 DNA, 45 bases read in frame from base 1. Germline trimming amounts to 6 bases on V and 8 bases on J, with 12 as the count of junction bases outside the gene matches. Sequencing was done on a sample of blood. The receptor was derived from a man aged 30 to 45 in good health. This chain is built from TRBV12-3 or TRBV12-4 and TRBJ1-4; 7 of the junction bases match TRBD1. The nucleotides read TGTGCCAGCAGCCTCCCGGGACAGAGCTCCGAAAAACTGTTTTTT. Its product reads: CASSLPGQSSEKLFF.